A single T cell receptor beta chain is shown here with its context. Its cognate antigen is unknown. The CDR3 extends over 14 amino acids. Germline V gene lookup returns CDR1 SGDLS and CDR2 YYNGEE. Trimming cost V 2 bases and J 3 bases, with 12 bases left between them. These data originate in a study of CD8+CD57+ T cells in acquired aplastic anemia. The study's findings and limits: Both patients and controls carried the same twenty-nine CD8+ CDR3 sequences.

It was genomic DNA that served as the template for profiling TCR beta VDJ and CDR3. One entry per CDR3 protein, called by TCRdb with MiXCR from the reads. The sample contains fewer than 200,000 distinct CDR3 sequences, 63% of which appear only once. This sequence originates from a human donor in good health. The gene calls are TRBV9 and TRBJ2-7; no reliable D call. Sequencing was performed on sorted CD4+, CD8+, or CD8+CD57+ T cells (not recorded which) from PBMCs. Here the CDR3 reads CASSVQSSGYEQYF. CDR3 DNA: TGTGCCAGCAGCGTCCAGTCGTCGGGCTACGAGCAGTACTTC. The full variable domain, completed using reference TRBV9 and TRBJ2-7, is DSGVTQTPKHLITATGQRVTLRCSPRSGDLSVYWYQQSLDQGLQFLIQYYNGEERAKGNILERFSAQQFPDLHSELNLSSLELGDSALYFCASSVQSSGYEQYFGPGTRLTVT.